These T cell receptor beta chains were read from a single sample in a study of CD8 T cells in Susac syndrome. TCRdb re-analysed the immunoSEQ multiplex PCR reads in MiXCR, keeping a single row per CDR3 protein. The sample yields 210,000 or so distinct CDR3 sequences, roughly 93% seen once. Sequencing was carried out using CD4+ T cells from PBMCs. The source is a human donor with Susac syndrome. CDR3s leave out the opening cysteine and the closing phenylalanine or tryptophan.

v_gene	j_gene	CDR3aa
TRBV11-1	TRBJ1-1	ASSLGSPNTEAF
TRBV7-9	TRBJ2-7	ASSFPRGESYEQY
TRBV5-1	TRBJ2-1	ASSIGQNNEQF
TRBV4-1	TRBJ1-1	ASSHPAGGENTEAF
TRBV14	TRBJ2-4	ASSQDLQGDQY
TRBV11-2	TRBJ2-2	ASTHFRVNTGELF
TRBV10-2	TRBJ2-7	ASRNSGISYEQY
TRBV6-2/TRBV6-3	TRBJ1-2	ASTAGQGDYGYT
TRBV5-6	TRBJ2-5	ASSLRVGETQY
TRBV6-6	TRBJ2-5	ASATSQGTETQY
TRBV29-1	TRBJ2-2	SVEVKDTFLDTGELF
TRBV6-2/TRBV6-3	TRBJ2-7	ASSYGEESSYEQY
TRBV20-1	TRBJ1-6	SARVTGGNSPLH